This T cell receptor (beta chain) derives from a study of pediatric ulcerative colitis. Points from the study as a whole: Rectal repertoires separated controls, mild-moderate and acute severe colitis. Two rectal CDR3 clonotypes occurred in all ulcerative colitis patients.

This was a survey-level run. Method: immunoSEQ multiplex PCR; TCRdb's copy keeps in-frame clones and lacks some. The sample has some 37,000 clones; 73% are singletons. Rectal tissue came from one to two pinch biopsies taken at colonoscopy. This clone occurred a few times. No antigen is known for it. CDR1 MGHRA and CDR2 YSYEKL come from the germline V gene. V lost 0 bases to trimming and J lost 4 bases; unmatched junction nucleotides: 9. The length of the CDR3 is 18 residues. The rearrangement uses TRBV4-1 and TRBJ2-7; 13 bases are shared with TRBD2. Sample: gut tissue. This clonotype was sampled from a boy under 18 with moderate ulcerative colitis. DNA for the CDR3: TGCGCCAGCAGCCAAGAACAGTGGACTAGCGGGGGAACGTACGAGCAGTACTTC. Residues: CASSQEQWTSGGTYEQYF.